A selection of T cell receptor beta chains follows, all from one sample in a study of blood T cell repertoires in COVID-19. Profiling relied on immunoSEQ multiplex PCR, and the TCRdb table lists in-frame clones only, not all of them. The sample lists just over 250,000 clones, approximately 79% occurring once. The sequencing sample was made of PBMCs or T cells enriched from blood (not recorded which). Receptors originate from a man aged 30 to 45 with acute COVID-19. Each CDR3 is given with its conserved first and last residue. The D gene is left open where the match is weak. Size values are once, few and many counts, or a class for expanded clones, and some rows have none.

D	V	size	J	length	DNA	CDR3
NA	TRBV19	NA	TRBJ2-1	15	TGTGCCAGTAGTATGAAGCTTACCTACCTCGGTGAGCAGTTCTTC	CASSMKLTYLGEQFF
TRBD1	TRBV6-6	NA	TRBJ1-1	14	TGTGCCAGCAGTTACCCAGGACAGGGGACTGAAGCTTTCTTT	CASSYPGQGTEAFF
NA	TRBV21-1	NA	TRBJ2-1	14	TGTGCCAGCACCCGGCGGGGAAGGTGCAATGAGCAGTTCTTC	CASTRRGRCNEQFF
NA	TRBV13	NA	TRBJ2-1	15	TGTGCCAGCAGCTCCGAGGACTTCGGGGGAAATGAGCAGTTCTTC	CASSSEDFGGNEQFF
NA	TRBV2	few	TRBJ1-5	16	TGTGCCAGCAGTGAATCTCCGAGGGGAGGGAGACAGCCCCAGCATTTT	CASSESPRGGRQPQHF
TRBD1	TRBV3-1/TRBV3-2	NA	TRBJ2-1	15	TGTGCCAGCAGATCGACAGGGACCAACGGAAATGAGCAGTTCTTC	CASRSTGTNGNEQFF
NA	TRBV2	NA	TRBJ1-4	14	TGTGCCAGCAGAGAGGACAGATACAATGAAAAACTGTTTTTT	CASREDRYNEKLFF
NA	TRBV11-3	NA	TRBJ2-3	15	TGTGCCAGCAGCTTAATTGTCGCTACCACAGATACGCAGTATTTT	CASSLIVATTDTQYF
TRBD1	TRBV5-1	NA	TRBJ1-1	17	TGTGCCAGCAGCTTGGTGCAGGGGGCGGCCCGATTTACTGAAGCTTTCTTT	CASSLVQGAARFTEAFF
TRBD1	TRBV5-1	NA	TRBJ1-2	14	TGTGCCAGCAGTGAAACAGGGGGCAGCTATGGCTACACCTTC	CASSETGGSYGYTF
NA	TRBV6-2/TRBV6-3	NA	TRBJ1-1	14	TGTGCCAGCAGTTACGGGGGGATCAACACTGAAGCTTTCTTT	CASSYGGINTEAFF
NA	TRBV5-1	NA	TRBJ1-2	14	TGCGCCAGCAGCTTGGCAGGGATCAACTATGGCTACACCTTC	CASSLAGINYGYTF
NA	TRBV21-1	NA	TRBJ1-6	13	TGTGCCAGCAGCACAGGGATGAATTCACCCCTCCACTTT	CASSTGMNSPLHF
NA	TRBV11-3	NA	TRBJ2-1	11	TGTGCCAGCAGCTCTAGCTTTGAGCAGTTCTTC	CASSSSFEQFF
TRBD2	TRBV27	NA	TRBJ2-1	14	TGTGCCAGCACCCGACTAGCGGGGGGCCGTGAGCAGTTCTTC	CASTRLAGGREQFF
NA	TRBV19	NA	TRBJ2-1	15	TGTGCCAGTTCTTCTTCCGGAATTAGCGGCAATGAGCAGTTCTTC	CASSSSGISGNEQFF
TRBD2	TRBV7-9	NA	TRBJ2-5	17	TGTGCCAGCAGCTTAAGCGGGGGCCCGTACCAATTAAAGACCCAGTACTTC	CASSLSGGPYQLKTQYF
NA	TRBV29-1	NA	TRBJ2-6	15	TGCAGCGTCGTGGACATTACCGCTGGGGCCAACGTCCTGACTTTC	CSVVDITAGANVLTF
TRBD1	TRBV11-2	NA	TRBJ1-2	14	TGTGCCAGCAGCGACGGGACAGGGTACTATGGCTACACCTTC	CASSDGTGYYGYTF
NA	TRBV6-5	NA	TRBJ1-2	16	TGTGCCAGCAGTTACACCATAGAGGGCTCGGGGTATGGCTACACCTTC	CASSYTIEGSGYGYTF
NA	TRBV28	NA	TRBJ1-2	10	TGTGCCAGCAGTGCGAATGGCTACACCTTC	CASSANGYTF
NA	TRBV11-3	NA	TRBJ2-1	14	TGTGCCAGCAGCTTTCTGGGACTCTACAATGAGCAGTTCTTC	CASSFLGLYNEQFF
NA	TRBV25-1	NA	TRBJ1-2	13	TGTGCCAGCAGTGTTCAGGGCATAGATGGCTACACCTTC	CASSVQGIDGYTF
TRBD1	TRBV10-3	NA	TRBJ1-2	16	TGTGCCATCAGTGAGATCCAGGGACAGGGGAGCTATGGCTACACCTTC	CAISEIQGQGSYGYTF
NA	TRBV5-4	NA	TRBJ1-4	15	TGTGCCAGCAGCACCCCAGGGGACGGTAATGAAAAACTGTTTTTT	CASSTPGDGNEKLFF
TRBD1	TRBV11-1	NA	TRBJ1-2	16	TGTGCCAGCAGCGTTCCGGGACAGAGGGGACTCTATGGCTACACCTTC	CASSVPGQRGLYGYTF
NA	TRBV6-1	NA	TRBJ2-6	15	TGTGCCAGCAGTGAAGCACAAACTGGGGCCAACGTCCTGACTTTC	CASSEAQTGANVLTF
TRBD2	TRBV6-2/TRBV6-3	NA	TRBJ2-3	16	TGTGCCAGCAGTAGAATAGCGGGGGGTCTCACAGATACGCAGTATTTT	CASSRIAGGLTDTQYF
TRBD1	TRBV25-1	NA	TRBJ1-2	14	TGTGCCAGCAGGAGACAGGGGGTGGAAGATGGCTACACCTTC	CASRRQGVEDGYTF
NA	TRBV2	few	TRBJ1-3	15	TGTGCCAGCAGTGGCCCAGGGACATTAGGAAACACCATATATTTT	CASSGPGTLGNTIYF
TRBD1	TRBV7-8	NA	TRBJ1-1	14	TGTGCCAGCAGCAGAACAGGGGGGAACACTGAAGCTTTCTTT	CASSRTGGNTEAFF
NA	TRBV24-1	NA	TRBJ2-3	16	TGTGCCACCAGTGCGCTCCCACTAGACGAGGGCCATACGCAGTATTTT	CATSALPLDEGHTQYF
NA	TRBV3-1/TRBV3-2	NA	TRBJ1-1	11	TGTGCCAGCAGCCAGGGGGGTGAAGCTTTCTTT	CASSQGGEAFF
TRBD2	TRBV11-2	NA	TRBJ2-1	16	TGTGCCAGCAGCCCTCGGACTAGCGGGGGTTACAATGAGCAGTTCTTC	CASSPRTSGGYNEQFF
NA	TRBV5-1	NA	TRBJ1-4	16	TGCGCCAGCAGCCCAGACGGAGTTGCAACTAATGAAAAACTGTTTTTT	CASSPDGVATNEKLFF
NA	TRBV3-1/TRBV3-2	NA	TRBJ1-5	15	TGTGCCAGCAGCCAACAGGGAGGCAGCAATCAGCCCCAGCATTTT	CASSQQGGSNQPQHF
TRBD1	TRBV7-2	NA	TRBJ1-1	14	TGTGCCAGCAGTCTGACAGGGGGCGGAACTGAAGCTTTCTTT	CASSLTGGGTEAFF
NA	TRBV5-1	many	TRBJ2-5	15	TGTGCCAGCAGCGCCTCCCAGGGGTCCTCGAAGACCCAGTACTTC	CASSASQGSSKTQYF
NA	TRBV19	NA	TRBJ2-3	13	TGTGCCACTGGCCAGGGGGAGGTGGATACGCAGTATTTT	CATGQGEVDTQYF
TRBD2	TRBV13	NA	TRBJ2-2	20	TGTGCCAGCAGCTTATACACCCGGACTAGCGGGAGATCGGGCACCGGGGAGCTGTTTTTT	CASSLYTRTSGRSGTGELFF